The source of this TCR beta chain is a study of Ad26.COV2.S vaccination and SARS-CoV-2 variants. Here immunoSEQ multiplex PCR was the method, and the copy in TCRdb shows in-frame clones only, minus some. The sample contains approximately 90,000 clones, under 90% of which appear only once. Concerning this clone: Its specificity is not known.

Notes on the study in general: Vaccine and placebo groups showed comparable non-spike TCR breadth. Vaccinees showed greater spike-specific TCR breadth than placebo recipients. Vaccinees reportedly had broad spike-specific CD8+ and CD4+ T cell responses.

The sample consisted of peripheral blood, taken after recovery from COVID-19. The clonotype originates from a human donor who had recovered from COVID-19.

The CDR3 DNA is TGTGCCAGCAGCCGGAGGAGGGACACTAACTATGGCTACACCTTC. The encoded protein is CASSRRRDTNYGYTF. The chain carries TRBV7-2 and TRBJ1-2; D may be TRBD1 (6 bases). The CDR3 has 15 residues. Germline V gives CDR1 SGHTA, CDR2 FQGNSA. Between the trimmed V and J ends, which lost 5 bases and 0 bases, there was a span of 13 bases.